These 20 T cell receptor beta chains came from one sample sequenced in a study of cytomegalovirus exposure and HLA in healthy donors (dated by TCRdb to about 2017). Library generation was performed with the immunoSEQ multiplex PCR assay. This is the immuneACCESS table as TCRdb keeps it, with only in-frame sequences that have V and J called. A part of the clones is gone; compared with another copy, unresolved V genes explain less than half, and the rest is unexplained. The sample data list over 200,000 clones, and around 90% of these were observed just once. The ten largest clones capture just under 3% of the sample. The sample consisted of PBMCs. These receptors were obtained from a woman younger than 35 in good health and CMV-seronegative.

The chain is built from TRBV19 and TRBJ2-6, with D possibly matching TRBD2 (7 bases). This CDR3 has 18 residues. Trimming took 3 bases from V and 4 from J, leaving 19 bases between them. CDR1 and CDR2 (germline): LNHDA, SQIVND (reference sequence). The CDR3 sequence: CASSMFGGRIVGANVLTF. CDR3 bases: TGTGCCAGTAGTATGTTCGGGGGGCGCATAGTCGGGGCCAACGTCCTGACTTTC.

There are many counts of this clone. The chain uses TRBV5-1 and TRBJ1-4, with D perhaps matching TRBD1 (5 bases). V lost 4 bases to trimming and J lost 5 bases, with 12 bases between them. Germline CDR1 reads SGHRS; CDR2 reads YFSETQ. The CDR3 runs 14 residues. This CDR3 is CASSVGRQNEKLFF. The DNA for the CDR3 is TGCGCCAGCAGCGTTGGTAGACAGAATGAAAAACTGTTTTTT.

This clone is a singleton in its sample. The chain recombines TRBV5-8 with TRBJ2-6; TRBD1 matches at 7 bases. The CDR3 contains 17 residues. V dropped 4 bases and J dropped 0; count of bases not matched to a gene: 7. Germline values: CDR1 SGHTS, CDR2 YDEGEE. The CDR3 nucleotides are TGTGCCAGCAGCAGACAGGGAGTAATCTCTGGGGCCAACGTCCTGACTTTC. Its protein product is CASSRQGVISGANVLTF.

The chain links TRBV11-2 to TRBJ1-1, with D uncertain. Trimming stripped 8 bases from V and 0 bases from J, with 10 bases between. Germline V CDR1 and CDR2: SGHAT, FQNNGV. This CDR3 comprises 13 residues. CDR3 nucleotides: TGTGCCAGCTCCCGGTTGGTGAACACTGAAGCTTTCTTT. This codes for CASSRLVNTEAFF.

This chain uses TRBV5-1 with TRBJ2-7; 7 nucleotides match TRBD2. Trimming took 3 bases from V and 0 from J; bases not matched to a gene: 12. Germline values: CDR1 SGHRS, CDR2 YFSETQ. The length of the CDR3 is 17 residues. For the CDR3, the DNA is TGCGCCAGCAGCTCCCAGTCTAGCGGTCTAAGCTCCTACGAGCAGTACTTC. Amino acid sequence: CASSSQSSGLSSYEQYF.

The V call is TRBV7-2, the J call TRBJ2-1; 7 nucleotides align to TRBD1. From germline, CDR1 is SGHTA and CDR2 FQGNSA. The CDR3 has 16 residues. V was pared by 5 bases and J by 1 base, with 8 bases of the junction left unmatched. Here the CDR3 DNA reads TGTGCCAGCAGCCGCCAAGGGGGCCGATCCTACAATGAGCAGTTCTTC. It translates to CASSRQGGRSYNEQFF.

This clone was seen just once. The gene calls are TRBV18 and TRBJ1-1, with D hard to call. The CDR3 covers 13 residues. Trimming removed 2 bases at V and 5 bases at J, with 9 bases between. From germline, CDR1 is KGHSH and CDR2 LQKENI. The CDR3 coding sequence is TGTGCCAGCTCACCAGATGGCAGAACTGAAGCTTTCTTT. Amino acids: CASSPDGRTEAFF.

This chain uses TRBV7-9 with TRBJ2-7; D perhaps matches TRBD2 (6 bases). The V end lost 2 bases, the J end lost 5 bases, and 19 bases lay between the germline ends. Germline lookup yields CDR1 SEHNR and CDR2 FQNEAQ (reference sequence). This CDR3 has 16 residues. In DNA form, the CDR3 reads TGTGCCAGCAGCTTACAGGTTTCGAGGGCGGGACACGAGCAGTACTTC. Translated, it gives CASSLQVSRAGHEQYF. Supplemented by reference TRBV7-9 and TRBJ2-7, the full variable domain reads DTGVSQNPRHKITKRGQNVTFRCDPISEHNRLYWYRQTLGQGPEFLTYFQNEAQLEKSRLLSDRFSAERPKGSFSTLEIQRTEQGDSAMYLCASSLQVSRAGHEQYFGPGTRLTVT.

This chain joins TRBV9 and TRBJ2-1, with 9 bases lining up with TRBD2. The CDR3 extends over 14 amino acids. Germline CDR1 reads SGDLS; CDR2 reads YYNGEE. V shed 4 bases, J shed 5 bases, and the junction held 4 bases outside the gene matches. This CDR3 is CASSLTSGNNEQFF. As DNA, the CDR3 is TGTGCCAGCAGCTTGACTAGCGGAAACAATGAGCAGTTCTTC.

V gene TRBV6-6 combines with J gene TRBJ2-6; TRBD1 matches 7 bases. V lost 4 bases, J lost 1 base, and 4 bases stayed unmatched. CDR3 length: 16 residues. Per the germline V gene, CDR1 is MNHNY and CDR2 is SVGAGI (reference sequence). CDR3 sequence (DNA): TGTGCCAGCAGTTTCAAGACAGGGTCTGGGGCCAACGTCCTGACTTTC. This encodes CASSFKTGSGANVLTF.

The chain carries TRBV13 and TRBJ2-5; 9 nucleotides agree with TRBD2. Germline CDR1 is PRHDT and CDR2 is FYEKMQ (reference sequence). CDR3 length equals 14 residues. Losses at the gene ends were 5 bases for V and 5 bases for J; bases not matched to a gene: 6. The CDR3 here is CASSRLADGETQYF. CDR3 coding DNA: TGTGCCAGCAGCCGACTAGCGGACGGGGAGACCCAGTACTTC.

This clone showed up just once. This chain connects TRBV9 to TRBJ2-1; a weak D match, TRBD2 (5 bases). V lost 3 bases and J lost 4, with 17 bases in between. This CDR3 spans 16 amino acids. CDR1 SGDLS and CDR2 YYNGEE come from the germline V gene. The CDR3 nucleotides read TGTGCCAGCAGCGGAGAATCGGGGTCCCCTTACAATGAGCAGTTCTTC. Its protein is CASSGESGSPYNEQFF.

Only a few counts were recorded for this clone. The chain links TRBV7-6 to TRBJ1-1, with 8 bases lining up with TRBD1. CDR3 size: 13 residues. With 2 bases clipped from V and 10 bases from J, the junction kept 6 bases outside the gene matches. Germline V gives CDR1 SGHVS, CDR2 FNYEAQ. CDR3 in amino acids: CASSLHQGAGAFF. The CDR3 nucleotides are TGTGCCAGCAGCTTACATCAGGGGGCTGGAGCTTTCTTT.

The chain's CDR3 is CASSLTSVAYEQYF. Here the CDR3 DNA reads TGTGCCAGCAGCTTGACTAGCGTCGCCTACGAGCAGTACTTC. The gene calls are TRBV28 and TRBJ2-7, with 8 positions matching TRBD2. Germline lookup yields CDR1 MDHEN and CDR2 SYDVKM. J was trimmed by 2 bases and V by 6 bases; bases with no gene match: 6. CDR3 length: 14 amino acids.

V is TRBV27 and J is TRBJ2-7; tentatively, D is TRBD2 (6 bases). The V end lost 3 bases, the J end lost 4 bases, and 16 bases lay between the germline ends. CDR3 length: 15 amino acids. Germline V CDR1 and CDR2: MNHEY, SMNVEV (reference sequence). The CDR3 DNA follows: TGTGCCAGCAGTTTGGTGCGGGACCCGTTGTACGAGCAGTACTTC. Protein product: CASSLVRDPLYEQYF.

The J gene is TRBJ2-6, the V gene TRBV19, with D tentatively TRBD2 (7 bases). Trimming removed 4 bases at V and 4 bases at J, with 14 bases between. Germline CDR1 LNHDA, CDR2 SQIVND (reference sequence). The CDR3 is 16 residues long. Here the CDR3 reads CASSSRGGRGANVLTF. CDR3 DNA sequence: TGTGCCAGTAGTAGCAGGGGAGGGAGGGGGGCCAACGTCCTGACTTTC.

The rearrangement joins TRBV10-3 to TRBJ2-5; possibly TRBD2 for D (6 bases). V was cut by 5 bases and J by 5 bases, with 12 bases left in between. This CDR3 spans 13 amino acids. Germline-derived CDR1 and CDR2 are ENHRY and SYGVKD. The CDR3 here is CAISPGDRETQYF. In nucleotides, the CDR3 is TGTGCCATCAGTCCGGGGGATAGGGAGACCCAGTACTTC.

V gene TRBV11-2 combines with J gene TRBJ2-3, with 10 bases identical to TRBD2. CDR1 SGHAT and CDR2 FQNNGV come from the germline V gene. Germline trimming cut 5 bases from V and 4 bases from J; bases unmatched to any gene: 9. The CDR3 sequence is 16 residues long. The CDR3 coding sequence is TGTGCCAGCAGCGTCACTAGCGGGGAGAGGGCAGATACGCAGTATTTT. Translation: CASSVTSGERADTQYF.

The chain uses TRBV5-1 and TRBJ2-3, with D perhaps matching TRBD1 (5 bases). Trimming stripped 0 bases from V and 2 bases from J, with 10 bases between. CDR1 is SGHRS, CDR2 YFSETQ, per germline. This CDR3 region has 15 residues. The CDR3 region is CASSLASGLTDTQYF. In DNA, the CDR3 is TGCGCCAGCAGCTTGGCTTCAGGGCTCACAGATACGCAGTATTTT.

The CDR3: CASSDSRVDGGTIYF. The DNA for the CDR3 is TGTGCCAGCAGCGATTCGAGAGTAGACGGGGGCACCATATATTTT. V usage is TRBV11-2 and J usage is TRBJ1-3; TRBD1 is a possible D gene (5 bases). This CDR3 has 15 amino acids. The ends were cut back, 5 bases at V and 9 bases at J, with 20 bases in the middle. Germline CDR1 SGHAT, CDR2 FQNNGV.